A selection of T cell receptor beta chains follows, all from one sample in a study of CD8 T cells in ankylosing spondylitis. One entry per CDR3 protein, called by TCRdb with MiXCR from the 5' RACE reads. The table records 150,000 to 200,000 distinct CDR3 sequences, approximately 20% of them present only once. Material for sequencing was blood, either unsorted or a sorted T cell fraction (not recorded which). These receptors were obtained from a male donor with ankylosing spondylitis or in good health (not recorded which). The CDR3 runs from the conserved cysteine through the conserved F or W. A D gene is named only where the DNA matches it firmly. Not every row has a clone size; where given, it reads once, few, many or a size class.

clone_size: NA
j_call: TRBJ2-5
d_call: NA
v_call: TRBV7-8
cdr3_aa: CASSSHQTSVW
cdr3_nt: TGTGCCAGCAGCTCACATCAGACATCCGTGTGG

clone_size: many
j_call: TRBJ2-1
d_call: TRBD2
v_call: TRBV6-1
cdr3_aa: CASSGPRDYLRDNEQFF
cdr3_nt: TGTGCCAGCAGTGGGCCCCGGGACTACCTCCGGGACAATGAGCAGTTCTTC

clone_size: few
j_call: TRBJ1-1
d_call: NA
v_call: TRBV12-3/TRBV12-4
cdr3_aa: CASRFIFGGTEAFF
cdr3_nt: TGTGCCAGCAGGTTTATTTTTGGGGGCACTGAAGCTTTCTTT

clone_size: many
j_call: TRBJ1-2
d_call: NA
v_call: TRBV29-1
cdr3_aa: CSVPRTPYGYTF
cdr3_nt: TGCAGCGTTCCCCGGACACCCTATGGCTACACCTTC

clone_size: few
j_call: TRBJ2-7
d_call: NA
v_call: TRBV29-1
cdr3_aa: CSVETTGAPYEQYF
cdr3_nt: TGCAGCGTTGAAACCACTGGGGCGCCCTACGAGCAGTACTTC

clone_size: many
j_call: TRBJ1-2
d_call: TRBD1
v_call: TRBV10-2
cdr3_aa: CASSVDRVDYGYTF
cdr3_nt: TGCGCCAGCAGTGTTGACAGGGTGGACTATGGCTACACCTTC

clone_size: many
j_call: TRBJ2-7
d_call: NA
v_call: TRBV5-1
cdr3_aa: CASSLAGSVNSYEQYF
cdr3_nt: TGCGCCAGCAGCTTGGCCGGAAGCGTCAACTCCTACGAGCAGTACTTC

clone_size: NA
j_call: TRBJ2-5
d_call: NA
v_call: TRBV27
cdr3_aa: CASSLYPSETQYF
cdr3_nt: TGTGCCAGCAGTTTATATCCATCGGAGACCCAGTACTTC

clone_size: NA
j_call: TRBJ2-7
d_call: TRBD2
v_call: TRBV3-1
cdr3_aa: CASSPVGGEGYEQYF
cdr3_nt: TGTGCCAGCAGCCCGGTTGGCGGGGAGGGATACGAGCAGTACTTC

clone_size: few
j_call: TRBJ1-1
d_call: NA
v_call: TRBV5-1
cdr3_aa: CASSKGAGNTEAFF
cdr3_nt: TGCGCCAGCTCGAAGGGTGCAGGGAACACTGAAGCTTTCTTT

clone_size: many
j_call: TRBJ2-7
d_call: NA
v_call: TRBV5-1
cdr3_aa: CASSFRDTNYEQYF
cdr3_nt: TGCGCCAGCAGCTTCCGGGACACGAACTACGAGCAGTACTTC

clone_size: NA
j_call: TRBJ2-3
d_call: TRBD2
v_call: TRBV3-1
cdr3_aa: CASSRGSGRPDTQYF
cdr3_nt: TGTGCCAGCAGCCGCGGTAGCGGGAGGCCCGATACGCAGTATTTT

clone_size: NA
j_call: TRBJ2-7
d_call: TRBD2
v_call: TRBV10-3
cdr3_aa: CAISDLAGKYEQYF
cdr3_nt: TGTGCCATCAGTGATCTAGCGGGGAAATACGAGCAGTACTTC

clone_size: few
j_call: TRBJ2-1
d_call: TRBD2
v_call: TRBV12-3/TRBV12-4
cdr3_aa: CASSSLGAGGGPGGNEQFF
cdr3_nt: TGTGCCAGCAGTTCTCTCGGCGCGGGAGGGGGGCCGGGGGGGAATGAGCAGTTCTTC

clone_size: many
j_call: TRBJ2-7
d_call: TRBD1
v_call: TRBV27
cdr3_aa: CASSLSQGASPTYEQYF
cdr3_nt: TGTGCCAGCAGTTTATCCCAGGGGGCGAGTCCCACCTACGAGCAGTACTTC

clone_size: NA
j_call: TRBJ2-1
d_call: TRBD2
v_call: TRBV11-2
cdr3_aa: CASSSVQLAGVVNEQFF
cdr3_nt: TGTGCCAGCAGCTCGGTCCAACTAGCGGGAGTGGTAAATGAGCAGTTCTTC

clone_size: NA
j_call: TRBJ1-1
d_call: NA
v_call: TRBV29-1
cdr3_aa: CSAGPGGEAFF
cdr3_nt: TGCAGCGCGGGCCCGGGGGGTGAAGCTTTCTTT

clone_size: few
j_call: TRBJ2-5
d_call: NA
v_call: TRBV25-1
cdr3_aa: CASSLEAAQTQYF
cdr3_nt: TGTGCCAGCAGCCTTGAAGCCGCACAGACCCAGTACTTC

clone_size: NA
j_call: TRBJ2-7
d_call: NA
v_call: TRBV20-1
cdr3_aa: CSASPPGLTYEQYF
cdr3_nt: TGCAGTGCTAGCCCTCCGGGGTTGACCTACGAGCAGTACTTC

clone_size: NA
j_call: TRBJ2-2
d_call: TRBD2
v_call: TRBV10-3
cdr3_aa: CAISDGTSGNTGELFF
cdr3_nt: TGTGCCATCAGCGACGGGACTAGCGGAAACACCGGGGAGCTGTTTTTT

clone_size: many
j_call: TRBJ2-2
d_call: TRBD1
v_call: TRBV12-3/TRBV12-4
cdr3_aa: CASRSRDSHTGELFF
cdr3_nt: TGTGCCAGCAGGTCCAGGGACAGCCACACCGGGGAGCTGTTTTTT

clone_size: many
j_call: TRBJ1-5
d_call: TRBD1
v_call: TRBV12-3/TRBV12-4
cdr3_aa: CASRPLDRASNQPQHF
cdr3_nt: TGTGCCAGCAGACCCCTCGACAGGGCTAGTAATCAGCCCCAGCATTTT

clone_size: NA
j_call: TRBJ2-7
d_call: TRBD1
v_call: TRBV29-1
cdr3_aa: CSVGTGRNYEQYF
cdr3_nt: TGCAGCGTAGGGACAGGGAGGAACTACGAGCAGTACTTC

clone_size: many
j_call: TRBJ2-3
d_call: NA
v_call: TRBV12-3/TRBV12-4
cdr3_aa: CASSFTGVGTDTQYF
cdr3_nt: TGTGCCAGCAGTTTTACGGGAGTGGGCACAGATACGCAGTATTTT

clone_size: many
j_call: TRBJ2-5
d_call: NA
v_call: TRBV5-1
cdr3_aa: CASSFSSPGVKETQYF
cdr3_nt: TGCGCCAGCAGCTTTAGCTCGCCGGGGGTCAAAGAGACCCAGTACTTC

clone_size: few
j_call: TRBJ2-5
d_call: NA
v_call: TRBV2
cdr3_aa: CASRGTSGETQYF
cdr3_nt: TGTGCCAGCAGGGGGACATCCGGTGAGACCCAGTACTTC

clone_size: many
j_call: TRBJ2-7
d_call: TRBD1
v_call: TRBV5-5
cdr3_aa: CASSLFLDRDSEQYF
cdr3_nt: TGTGCCAGCAGCTTGTTTCTGGACAGGGACTCGGAGCAGTACTTC

clone_size: few
j_call: TRBJ2-3
d_call: NA
v_call: TRBV7-2
cdr3_aa: CASSPYKDTQYF
cdr3_nt: TGTGCCAGCAGCCCGTATAAAGATACGCAGTATTTT

clone_size: few
j_call: TRBJ2-4
d_call: TRBD1
v_call: TRBV29-1
cdr3_aa: CSAEGTGGKNIQYF
cdr3_nt: TGCAGCGCGGAAGGGACAGGGGGCAAAAACATTCAGTACTTC

clone_size: NA
j_call: TRBJ2-1
d_call: NA
v_call: TRBV7-9
cdr3_aa: CVMRGGGPGEQFF
cdr3_nt: TGTGTAATGAGGGGTGGGGGGCCCGGCGAGCAGTTCTTC

clone_size: NA
j_call: TRBJ2-5
d_call: TRBD1
v_call: TRBV3-1
cdr3_aa: CASSQMTGAVTQYF
cdr3_nt: TGTGCCAGCAGCCAAATGACAGGGGCGGTGACCCAGTACTTC

clone_size: many
j_call: TRBJ2-1
d_call: TRBD1
v_call: TRBV10-1
cdr3_aa: CASSNGTGGLYNEQFF
cdr3_nt: TGCGCCAGCAGTAATGGGACAGGGGGACTTTACAATGAGCAGTTCTTC

clone_size: many
j_call: TRBJ1-6
d_call: NA
v_call: TRBV5-5
cdr3_aa: CASSLAQGEPLHF
cdr3_nt: TGTGCCAGCAGCTTGGCGCAGGGTGAACCCCTCCACTTT

clone_size: many
j_call: TRBJ2-3
d_call: TRBD2
v_call: TRBV20-1
cdr3_aa: CSEPGGGTDTQYF
cdr3_nt: TGCAGTGAACCGGGAGGCGGCACAGATACGCAGTATTTT

clone_size: few
j_call: TRBJ1-2
d_call: NA
v_call: TRBV28
cdr3_aa: CASSFGQSYGYTF
cdr3_nt: TGTGCCAGCAGTTTTGGGCAGTCCTATGGCTACACCTTC

clone_size: many
j_call: TRBJ1-1
d_call: NA
v_call: TRBV20-1
cdr3_aa: CSARDRTSHTEAFF
cdr3_nt: TGCAGTGCTAGAGATCGGACCTCTCACACTGAAGCTTTCTTT

clone_size: many
j_call: TRBJ2-1
d_call: NA
v_call: TRBV11-2
cdr3_aa: CASSLGRGQLDEQFF
cdr3_nt: TGTGCCAGCAGCTTGGGGAGGGGGCAATTGGATGAGCAGTTCTTC

clone_size: NA
j_call: TRBJ2-7
d_call: NA
v_call: TRBV27
cdr3_aa: CASSYGLEQYF
cdr3_nt: TGTGCCAGCAGTTATGGCCTAGAGCAGTACTTC

clone_size: few
j_call: TRBJ2-5
d_call: NA
v_call: TRBV20-1
cdr3_aa: CSAKSWPYQETQYF
cdr3_nt: TGCAGTGCTAAGTCTTGGCCGTACCAAGAGACCCAGTACTTC

clone_size: NA
j_call: TRBJ2-2
d_call: NA
v_call: TRBV10-1
cdr3_aa: CASSGRDSAGELFF
cdr3_nt: TGCGCCAGCAGCGGCCGGGACTCGGCCGGGGAGCTGTTTTTT

clone_size: NA
j_call: TRBJ2-2
d_call: TRBD2
v_call: TRBV3-1
cdr3_aa: CASSQTSGNGYTGELFF
cdr3_nt: TGTGCCAGCAGCCAAACTAGCGGGAATGGGTACACCGGGGAGCTGTTTTTT

clone_size: few
j_call: TRBJ1-2
d_call: NA
v_call: TRBV28
cdr3_aa: CATYRTVYGYTF
cdr3_nt: TGTGCCACTTACCGGACAGTCTATGGCTACACCTTC

clone_size: few
j_call: TRBJ1-1
d_call: NA
v_call: TRBV30
cdr3_aa: CAWSVGNTEAFF
cdr3_nt: TGTGCCTGGAGTGTGGGAAACACTGAAGCTTTCTTT

clone_size: NA
j_call: TRBJ1-2
d_call: NA
v_call: TRBV6-5
cdr3_aa: CASQTSGVPKGYTF
cdr3_nt: TGTGCCAGCCAAACGAGCGGGGTACCTAAGGGCTACACCTTC

clone_size: few
j_call: TRBJ2-7
d_call: TRBD2
v_call: TRBV6-5
cdr3_aa: CASSSGLAVHEQYF
cdr3_nt: TGTGCCAGCAGTTCGGGACTAGCGGTCCACGAGCAGTACTTC

clone_size: few
j_call: TRBJ2-6
d_call: TRBD1
v_call: TRBV6-1
cdr3_aa: CASGRDRVPSGANVLTF
cdr3_nt: TGTGCCAGCGGACGGGACAGGGTCCCCTCTGGGGCCAACGTCCTGACTTTC

clone_size: many
j_call: TRBJ2-5
d_call: NA
v_call: TRBV29-1
cdr3_aa: CSVALGSQETQYF
cdr3_nt: TGCAGCGTAGCCCTTGGGTCACAAGAGACCCAGTACTTC

clone_size: many
j_call: TRBJ1-5
d_call: TRBD1
v_call: TRBV28
cdr3_aa: CASSHYRGSNQPQHF
cdr3_nt: TGTGCCAGCAGTCATTACAGGGGTAGCAATCAGCCCCAGCATTTT

clone_size: NA
j_call: TRBJ2-2
d_call: TRBD2
v_call: TRBV10-3
cdr3_aa: CAISDVGGLVHTGELFF
cdr3_nt: TGTGCCATCAGTGACGTCGGGGGACTAGTCCACACCGGGGAGCTGTTTTTT